This is a list of T cell receptor beta chains from one sample in a study of T cells after yellow fever vaccination. MiXCR was run by TCRdb on the 5' RACE reads, yielding one entry per CDR3 protein. The repertoire consists of around 500,000 distinct CDR3 sequences, with roughly a fifth occurring once and the leading ten covering approximately 16%. The starting material was PBMCs, obtained around 3 weeks after the first yellow fever vaccination. The receptor source for this set is a man aged 18 to 29 who received the YFV17D yellow fever vaccine. CDR3s include the opening cysteine and the closing phenylalanine or tryptophan. The D gene is left open where the match is weak. Some rows mark clone size as missing; the rest say once, few, many or name a class of expanded clone.

>TRBJ2-1|TRBV11-2|-|-
CASSLEIGGVPYNEQFF
TGTGCCAGCAGCCTAGAAATAGGGGGTGTCCCCTACAATGAGCAGTTCTTC
>TRBJ2-4|TRBV10-3|few|-
CAISESGGLSGSKNIQYF
TGTGCCATCAGTGAGTCTGGGGGACTCTCTGGGTCCAAAAACATTCAGTACTTC
>TRBJ1-3|TRBV29-1|once|TRBD1
CSVAVGTGSGNTIYF
TGCAGCGTCGCGGTGGGGACAGGCTCTGGAAACACCATATATTTT
>TRBJ2-7|TRBV28|-|-
CASMGAVYEQYF
TGTGCCAGCATGGGAGCGGTCTACGAGCAGTACTTC
>TRBJ2-2|TRBV29-1|-|-
CSVGGTLTGELFF
TGCAGCGTTGGTGGGACACTCACCGGGGAGCTGTTTTTT
>TRBJ2-1|TRBV7-9|few|-
CASSLGSGLGDEQFF
TGTGCCAGCAGCTTAGGGTCCGGGCTAGGAGACGAGCAGTTCTTC
>TRBJ1-1|TRBV12-3/TRBV12-4|-|-
CASSLRGRMNTEAFF
TGTGCCAGCAGTTTACGGGGGCGGATGAACACTGAAGCTTTCTTT
>TRBJ2-3|TRBV20-1|few|-
CSALPGHSSTDTQYF
TGCAGTGCCCTCCCGGGACACTCTAGCACAGATACGCAGTATTTT
>TRBJ2-2|TRBV6-2/TRBV6-3|few|-
CASSYFRRTGELFF
TGTGCCAGCAGTTACTTTAGACGCACCGGGGAGCTGTTTTTT
>TRBJ2-4|TRBV2|-|TRBD1
CARRTGDGNIQYF
TGTGCCAGACGGACAGGGGATGGAAACATTCAGTACTTC
>TRBJ2-3|TRBV2|few|TRBD2
CASGSGGADTQYF
TGTGCCAGCGGTAGCGGGGGGGCAGATACGCAGTATTTT
>TRBJ2-1|TRBV12-3/TRBV12-4|-|-
CASSLGDRKTSYNEQFF
TGTGCCAGCAGTTTAGGTGACAGAAAAACCTCCTACAATGAGCAGTTCTTC
>TRBJ2-5|TRBV11-2|-|-
CASSLVWTQETQYF
TGTGCCAGCAGCTTAGTGTGGACCCAAGAGACCCAGTACTTC
>TRBJ2-3|TRBV18|few|-
CASSARSGTPGGTDTQYF
TGTGCCAGCTCAGCCAGATCCGGGACCCCGGGGGGCACAGATACGCAGTATTTT
>TRBJ1-5|TRBV6-2/TRBV6-3|-|-
CASSRIQGDRSNQPQHF
TGTGCCAGCAGCCGTATACAGGGCGACCGGAGCAATCAGCCCCAGCATTTT
>TRBJ2-1|TRBV19|few|TRBD2
CASSIELAGPSYNEQFF
TGTGCCAGTAGTATAGAGCTAGCGGGGCCCTCCTACAATGAGCAGTTCTTC
>TRBJ2-5|TRBV12-3/TRBV12-4|few|-
CASRGGDQYF
TGTGCCAGCAGAGGGGGGGACCAGTACTTC
>TRBJ2-2|TRBV12-3/TRBV12-4|many|-
CASSLALDSVATGELFF
TGTGCCAGCAGTTTAGCCCTGGATAGCGTGGCCACCGGGGAGCTGTTTTTT
>TRBJ2-1|TRBV11-2|-|TRBD2
CASSPQTSGFYNEQFF
TGTGCCAGCAGCCCCCAGACTAGCGGATTCTACAATGAGCAGTTTTTC
>TRBJ2-1|TRBV7-7|many|-
CASSLATSFNEQFF
TGTGCCAGCAGCTTAGCCACTAGTTTTAATGAGCAGTTCTTC
>TRBJ2-3|TRBV5-1|many|-
CASSLGDKDTQYF
TGCGCCAGCAGCTTGGGAGATAAGGATACGCAGTATTTT
>TRBJ2-1|TRBV15|-|TRBD2
CATSRDSLAGAGDNEQFF
TGTGCCACCAGCAGAGATAGTCTAGCGGGGGCTGGGGACAATGAGCAGTTCTTC
>TRBJ1-5|TRBV14|many|-
CASSQSYSNQPQHF
TGTGCCAGCAGCCAAAGTTATAGCAATCAGCCCCAGCATTTT
>TRBJ2-1|TRBV28|-|TRBD1
CASRTGGRDEQFF
TGTGCCAGCAGAACAGGGGGCAGGGATGAGCAGTTCTTC
>TRBJ1-1|TRBV20-1|-|TRBD1
CSARGPDRGVSEAFF
TGCAGTGCTAGAGGGCCGGACAGGGGAGTCTCTGAAGCTTTCTTT
>TRBJ2-3|TRBV4-2|-|-
CASSQETRHTQYF
TGTGCCAGCAGCCAAGAGACTAGGCATACGCAGTATTTT
>TRBJ1-4|TRBV5-5|-|-
CASSSPEERLHF
TGTGCCAGCAGCTCCCCCGAGGAGAGACTTCATTTT
>TRBJ2-5|TRBV28|few|-
CASSPAERTTQETQYF
TGTGCCAGCAGTCCTGCGGAGCGGACTACCCAAGAGACCCAGTACTTC
>TRBJ1-5|TRBV12-3/TRBV12-4|few|-
CASSMEGNQPQHF
TGTGCCAGCAGTATGGAGGGCAATCAGCCCCAGCATTTT
>TRBJ2-3|TRBV7-9|few|TRBD2
CASSPRPSGTDTQYF
TGTGCCAGCAGCCCTCGCCCTAGCGGGACAGATACGCAGTATTTT
>TRBJ1-1|TRBV21-1|-|-
CASSETQGADTEAFF
TGTGCCAGCAGCGAAACCCAGGGGGCCGACACTGAAGCTTTCTTT
>TRBJ2-5|TRBV4-1|few|TRBD2
CASSLGTSGGPVETQYF
TGCGCCAGCAGCTTAGGGACTAGCGGGGGGCCGGTAGAGACCCAGTACTTC
>TRBJ2-5|TRBV3-1|few|-
CASSQEVPLPGRETQYF
TGTGCCAGCAGCCAAGAAGTTCCACTCCCTGGACGGGAGACCCAGTACTTC
>TRBJ1-4|TRBV5-1|few|-
CASRQGKVNEKLFF
TGCGCCAGCAGGCAGGGGAAGGTTAATGAAAAACTGTTTTTT
>TRBJ2-3|TRBV4-3|few|TRBD2
CASSQARLATDTQYF
TGCGCCAGCAGCCAAGCTAGACTAGCCACAGATACGCAGTATTTT
>TRBJ2-1|TRBV5-4|-|TRBD2
CASSSLAGGPPLPPEQFF
TGTGCCAGCAGCTCACTAGCGGGGGGGCCGCCCCTCCCCCCGGAGCAGTTCTTC
>TRBJ2-3|TRBV5-6|-|-
CASSLRLSGGTDTQYF
TGTGCCAGCAGCTTGAGGCTCTCCGGAGGCACAGATACGCAGTATTTT
>TRBJ1-6|TRBV2|few|-
CASSEESSPLHF
TGTGCCAGCAGTGAAGAGAGTTCACCCCTCCACTTT
>TRBJ2-1|TRBV12-3/TRBV12-4|-|-
CATREETYNEQFF
TGTGCCACTAGGGAAGAAACCTACAATGAGCAGTTCTTC
>TRBJ1-6|TRBV10-3|-|-
CASSDSYNSPLHF
TGTGCCAGCTCAGACAGCTATAATTCACCCCTCCACTTT
>TRBJ2-5|TRBV29-1|-|-
CSVEEANSKETQYF
TGCAGCGTTGAAGAGGCGAACAGTAAAGAGACCCAGTACTTC
>TRBJ1-2|TRBV14|-|-
CASSQDPPVGYTF
TGTGCCAGCAGCCAAGACCCCCCGGTAGGCTACACCTTC
>TRBJ1-6|TRBV2|few|-
CASRRPGLSNSPLHF
TGTGCCAGCAGACGTCCGGGACTGAGTAATTCACCCCTCCACTTT
>TRBJ1-2|TRBV14|-|-
CASSPGVFYGYTF
TGTGCCAGCAGTCCAGGGGTCTTCTATGGCTACACCTTC